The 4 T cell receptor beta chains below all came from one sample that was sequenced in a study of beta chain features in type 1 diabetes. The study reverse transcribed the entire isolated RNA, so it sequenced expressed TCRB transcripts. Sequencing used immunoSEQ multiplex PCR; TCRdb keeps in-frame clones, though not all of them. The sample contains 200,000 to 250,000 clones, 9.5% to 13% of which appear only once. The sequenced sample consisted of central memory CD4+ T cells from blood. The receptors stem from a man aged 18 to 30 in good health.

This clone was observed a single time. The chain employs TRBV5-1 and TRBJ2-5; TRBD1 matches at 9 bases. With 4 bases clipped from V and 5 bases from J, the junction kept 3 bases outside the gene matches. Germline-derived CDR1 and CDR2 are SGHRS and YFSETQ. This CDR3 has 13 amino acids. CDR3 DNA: TGCGCCAGCAGCCCTGGGACAGGGGAGACCCAGTACTTC. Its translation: CASSPGTGETQYF. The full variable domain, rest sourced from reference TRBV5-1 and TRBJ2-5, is KAGVTQTPRYLIKTRGQQVTLSCSPISGHRSVSWYQQTPGQGLQFLFEYFSETQRNKGNFPGRFSGRQFSNSRSEMNVSTLELGDSALYLCASSPGTGETQYFGPGTRLLVL.

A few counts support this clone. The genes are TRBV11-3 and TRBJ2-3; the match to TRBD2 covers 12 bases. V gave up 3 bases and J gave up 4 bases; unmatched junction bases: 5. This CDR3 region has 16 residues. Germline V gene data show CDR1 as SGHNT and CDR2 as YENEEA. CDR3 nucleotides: TGTGCCAGCAGCTTTCCTAGCGGGAGGGACGCAGATACGCAGTATTTT. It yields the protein CASSFPSGRDADTQYF.

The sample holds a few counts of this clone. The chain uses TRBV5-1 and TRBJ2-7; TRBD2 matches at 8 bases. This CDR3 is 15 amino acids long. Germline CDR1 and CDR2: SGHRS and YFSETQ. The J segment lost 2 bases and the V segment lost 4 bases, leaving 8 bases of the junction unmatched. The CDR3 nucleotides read TGCGCCAGCAGCCTCAATAGCGGGACACCCTACGAGCAGTACTTC. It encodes CASSLNSGTPYEQYF.

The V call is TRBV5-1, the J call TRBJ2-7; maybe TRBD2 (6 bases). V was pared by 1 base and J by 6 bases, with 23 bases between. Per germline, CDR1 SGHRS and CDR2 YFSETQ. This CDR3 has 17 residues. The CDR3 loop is CASSLRGSTAFLGEQYF. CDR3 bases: TGCGCCAGCAGCTTGCGGGGGAGCACAGCCTTCCTAGGCGAGCAGTACTTC.